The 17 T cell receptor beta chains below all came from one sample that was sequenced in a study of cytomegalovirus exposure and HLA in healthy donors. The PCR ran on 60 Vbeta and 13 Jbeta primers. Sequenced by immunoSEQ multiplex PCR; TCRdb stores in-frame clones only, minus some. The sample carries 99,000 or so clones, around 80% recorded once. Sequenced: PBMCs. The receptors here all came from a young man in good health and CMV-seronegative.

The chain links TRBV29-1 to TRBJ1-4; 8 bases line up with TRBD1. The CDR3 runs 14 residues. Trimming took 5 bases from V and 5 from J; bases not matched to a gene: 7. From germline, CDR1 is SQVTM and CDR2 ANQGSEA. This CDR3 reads CSVSKSGGNEKLFF. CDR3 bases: TGCAGCGTTTCGAAGTCAGGGGGCAATGAAAAACTGTTTTTT. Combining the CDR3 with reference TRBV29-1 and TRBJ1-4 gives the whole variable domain SAVISQKPSRDICQRGTSLTIQCQVDSQVTMMFWYRQQPGQSLTLIATANQGSEATYESGFVIDKFPISRPNLTFSTLTVSNMSPEDSSIYLCSVSKSGGNEKLFFGSGTQLSVL.

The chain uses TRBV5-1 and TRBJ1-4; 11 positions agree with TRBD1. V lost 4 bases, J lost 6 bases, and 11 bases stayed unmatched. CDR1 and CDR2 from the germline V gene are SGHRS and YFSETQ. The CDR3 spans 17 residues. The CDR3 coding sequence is TGCGCCAGCAGCAGGCAAGTCCTGGGACAGGGGGATGAAAAACTGTTTTTT. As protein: CASSRQVLGQGDEKLFF.

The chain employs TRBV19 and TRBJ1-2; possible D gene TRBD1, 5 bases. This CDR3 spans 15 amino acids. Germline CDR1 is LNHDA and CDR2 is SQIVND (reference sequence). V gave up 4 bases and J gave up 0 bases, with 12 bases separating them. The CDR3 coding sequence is TGTGCCAGTAGTAAGGGGCAAGCAGCTAACTATGGCTACACCTTC. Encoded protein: CASSKGQAANYGYTF.

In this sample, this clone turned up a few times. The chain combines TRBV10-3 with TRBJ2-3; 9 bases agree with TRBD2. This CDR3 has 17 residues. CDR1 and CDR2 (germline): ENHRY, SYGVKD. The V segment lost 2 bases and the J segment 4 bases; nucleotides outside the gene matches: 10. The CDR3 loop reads CAISEGASGISPDTQYF. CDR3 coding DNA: TGTGCCATCAGTGAGGGAGCTAGCGGGATCTCTCCAGATACGCAGTATTTT.

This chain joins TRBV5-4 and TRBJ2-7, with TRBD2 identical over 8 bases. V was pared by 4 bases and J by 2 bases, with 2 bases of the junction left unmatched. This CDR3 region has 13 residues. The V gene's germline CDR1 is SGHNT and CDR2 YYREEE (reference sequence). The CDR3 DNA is TGTGCCAGCAGCCGGGGACTAGCCTACGAGCAGTACTTC. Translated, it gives CASSRGLAYEQYF. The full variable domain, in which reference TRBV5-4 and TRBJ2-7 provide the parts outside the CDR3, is ETGVTQSPTHLIKTRGQQVTLRCSSQSGHNTVSWYQQALGQGPQFIFQYYREEENGRGNFPPRFSGLQFPNYSSELNVNALELDDSALYLCASSRGLAYEQYFGPGTRLTVT.

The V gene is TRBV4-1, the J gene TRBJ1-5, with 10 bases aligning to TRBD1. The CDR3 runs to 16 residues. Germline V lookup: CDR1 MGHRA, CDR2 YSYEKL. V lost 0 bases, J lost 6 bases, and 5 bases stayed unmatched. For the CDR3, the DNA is TGCGCCAGCAGCCAAGACTCGGGACAGGGGAGTCAGCCCCAGCATTTT. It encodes CASSQDSGQGSQPQHF.

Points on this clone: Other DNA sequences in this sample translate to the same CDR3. The CDR3 loop reads CASSLVGDTYNEQFF. The CDR3 region has the DNA TGCGCCAGCAGCTTGGTCGGGGACACCTACAATGAGCAGTTCTTC. V is TRBV5-1 and J is TRBJ2-1, with D tentatively TRBD1 (6 bases). The CDR3 contains 15 residues. Germline V lookup: CDR1 SGHRS, CDR2 YFSETQ. V lost 0 bases and J 2 bases, leaving 9 bases between the germline ends.

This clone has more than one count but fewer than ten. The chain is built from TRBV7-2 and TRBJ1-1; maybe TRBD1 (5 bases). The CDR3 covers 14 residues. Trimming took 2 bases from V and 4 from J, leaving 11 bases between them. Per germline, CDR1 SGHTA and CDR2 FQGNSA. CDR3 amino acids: CASSLYVGGTEAFF. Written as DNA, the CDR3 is TGTGCCAGCAGCTTATATGTCGGGGGCACTGAAGCTTTCTTT.

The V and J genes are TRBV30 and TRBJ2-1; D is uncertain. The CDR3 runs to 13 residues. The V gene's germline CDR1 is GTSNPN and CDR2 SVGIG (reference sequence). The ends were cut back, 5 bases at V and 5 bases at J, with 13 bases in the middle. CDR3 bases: TGTGCCTGGGGCTCTTGGTCTCACAATGAGCAGTTCTTC. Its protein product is CAWGSWSHNEQFF.

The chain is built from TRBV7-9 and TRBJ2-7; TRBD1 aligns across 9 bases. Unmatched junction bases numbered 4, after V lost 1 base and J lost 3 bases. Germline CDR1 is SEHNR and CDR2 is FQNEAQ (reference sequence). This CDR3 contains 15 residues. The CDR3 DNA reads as TGTGCCAGCAGCTTAGGAGGGACAGGGTTCTACGAGCAGTACTTC. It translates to CASSLGGTGFYEQYF.

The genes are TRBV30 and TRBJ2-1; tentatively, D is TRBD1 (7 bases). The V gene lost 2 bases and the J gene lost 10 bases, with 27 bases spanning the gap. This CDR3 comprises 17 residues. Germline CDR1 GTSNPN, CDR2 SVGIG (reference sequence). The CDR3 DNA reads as TGTGCCTGGAGTACTAAGGAGGGACAGAGAATGGAGTGGGAGCAGTTCTTC. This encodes CAWSTKEGQRMEWEQFF.

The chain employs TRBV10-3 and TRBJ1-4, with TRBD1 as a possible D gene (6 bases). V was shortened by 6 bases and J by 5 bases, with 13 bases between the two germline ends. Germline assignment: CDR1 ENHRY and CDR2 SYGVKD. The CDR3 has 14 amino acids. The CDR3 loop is CAIRAEGGNEKLFF. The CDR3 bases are TGTGCCATCAGGGCCGAGGGGGGGAATGAAAAACTGTTTTTT.

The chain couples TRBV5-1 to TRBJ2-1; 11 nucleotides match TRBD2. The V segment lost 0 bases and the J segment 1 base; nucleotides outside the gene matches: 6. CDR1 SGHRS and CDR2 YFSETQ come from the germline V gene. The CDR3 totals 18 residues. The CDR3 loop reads CASSLGGTSGGSYNEQFF. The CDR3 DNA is TGCGCCAGCAGCTTGGGGGGGACTAGCGGTGGATCCTACAATGAGCAGTTCTTC.

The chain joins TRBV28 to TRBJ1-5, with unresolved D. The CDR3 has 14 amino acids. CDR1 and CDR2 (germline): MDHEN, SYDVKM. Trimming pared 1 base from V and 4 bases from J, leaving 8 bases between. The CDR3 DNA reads TGTGCCAGCAGTTTATCGAAGCGGAATCAGCCCCAGCATTTT. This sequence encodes CASSLSKRNQPQHF.

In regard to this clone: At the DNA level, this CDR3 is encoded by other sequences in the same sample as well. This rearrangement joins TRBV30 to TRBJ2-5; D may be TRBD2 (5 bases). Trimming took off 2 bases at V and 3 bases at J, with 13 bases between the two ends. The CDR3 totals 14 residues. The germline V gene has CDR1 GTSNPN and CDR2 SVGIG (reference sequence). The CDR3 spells CAWSRDPPEETQYF. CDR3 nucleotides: TGTGCCTGGAGTCGGGATCCTCCTGAAGAGACCCAGTACTTC.

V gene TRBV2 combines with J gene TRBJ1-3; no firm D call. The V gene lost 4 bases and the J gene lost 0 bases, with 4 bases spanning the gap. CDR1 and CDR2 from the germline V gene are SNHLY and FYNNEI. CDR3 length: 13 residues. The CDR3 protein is CASSGGSGNTIYF. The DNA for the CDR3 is TGTGCCAGCAGTGGCGGCTCTGGAAACACCATATATTTT.

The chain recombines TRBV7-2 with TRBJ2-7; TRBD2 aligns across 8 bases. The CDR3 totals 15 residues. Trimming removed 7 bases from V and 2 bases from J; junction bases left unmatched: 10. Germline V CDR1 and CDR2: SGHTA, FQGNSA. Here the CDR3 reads CASNPALAGTYEQYF. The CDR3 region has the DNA TGTGCCAGCAACCCCGCGCTAGCGGGTACCTACGAGCAGTACTTC. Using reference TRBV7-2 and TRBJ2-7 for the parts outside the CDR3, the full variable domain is GAGVSQSPSNKVTEKGKDVELRCDPISGHTALYWYRQSLGQGLEFLIYFQGNSAPDKSGLPSDRFSAERTGGSVSTLTIQRTQQEDSAVYLCASNPALAGTYEQYFGPGTRLTVT.